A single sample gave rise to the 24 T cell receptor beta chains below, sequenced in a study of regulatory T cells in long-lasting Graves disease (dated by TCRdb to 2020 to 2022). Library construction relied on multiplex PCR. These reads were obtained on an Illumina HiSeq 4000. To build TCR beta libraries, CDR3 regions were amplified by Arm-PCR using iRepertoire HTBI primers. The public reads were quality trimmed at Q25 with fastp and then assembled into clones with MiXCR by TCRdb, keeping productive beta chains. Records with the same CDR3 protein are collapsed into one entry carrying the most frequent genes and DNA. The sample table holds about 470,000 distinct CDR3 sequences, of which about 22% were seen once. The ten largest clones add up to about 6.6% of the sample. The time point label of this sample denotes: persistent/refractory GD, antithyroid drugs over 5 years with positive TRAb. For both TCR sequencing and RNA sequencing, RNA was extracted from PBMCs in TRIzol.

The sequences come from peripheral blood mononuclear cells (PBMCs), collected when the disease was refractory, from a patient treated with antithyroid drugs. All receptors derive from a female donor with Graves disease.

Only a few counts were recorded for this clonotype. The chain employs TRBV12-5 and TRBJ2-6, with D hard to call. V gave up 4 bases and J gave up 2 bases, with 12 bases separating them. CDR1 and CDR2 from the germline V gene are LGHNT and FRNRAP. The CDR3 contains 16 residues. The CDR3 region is CASGSSHEAGANVLTF. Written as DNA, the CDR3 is TGTGCTAGTGGTTCCTCCCACGAGGCTGGGGCCAACGTCCTGACTTTC.

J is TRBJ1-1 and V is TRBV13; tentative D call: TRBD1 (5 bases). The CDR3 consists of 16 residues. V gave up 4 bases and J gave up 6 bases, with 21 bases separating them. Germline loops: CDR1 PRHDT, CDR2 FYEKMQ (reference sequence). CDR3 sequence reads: CASSSSLIQGRAEAFF. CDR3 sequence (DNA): TGTGCCAGCAGCTCGTCATTGATCCAGGGCCGGGCTGAAGCTTTCTTT. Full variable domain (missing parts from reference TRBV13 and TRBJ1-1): AAGVIQSPRHLIKEKRETATLKCYPIPRHDTVYWYQQGPGQDPQFLISFYEKMQSDKGSIPDRFSAQQFSDYHSELNMSSLELGDSALYFCASSSSLIQGRAEAFFGQGTRLTVV.

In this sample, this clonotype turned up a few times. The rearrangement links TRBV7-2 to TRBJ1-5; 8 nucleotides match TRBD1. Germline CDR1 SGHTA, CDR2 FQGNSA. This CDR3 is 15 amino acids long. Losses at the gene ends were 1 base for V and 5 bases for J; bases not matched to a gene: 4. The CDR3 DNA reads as TGTGCCAGCAGCTTAGGGACAGGGTGGCATCAGCCCCAGCATTTT. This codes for CASSLGTGWHQPQHF.

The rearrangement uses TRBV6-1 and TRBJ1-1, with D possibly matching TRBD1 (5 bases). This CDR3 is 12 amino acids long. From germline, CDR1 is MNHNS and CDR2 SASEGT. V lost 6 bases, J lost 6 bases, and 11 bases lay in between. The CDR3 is CASRGGGAEAFF. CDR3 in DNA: TGTGCCAGCAGGGGGGGAGGGGCTGAAGCTTTCTTT.

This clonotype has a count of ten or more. The CDR3 sequence: CASWEWAGGSYEQYF. CDR3 DNA sequence: TGTGCCAGCTGGGAATGGGCAGGGGGCAGTTACGAGCAGTACTTC. V and J are TRBV28 and TRBJ2-7; 8 bases align to TRBD1. Trimming cost V 8 bases and J 4 bases; bases outside gene matches: 13. The germline V gene encodes CDR1 MDHEN and CDR2 SYDVKM. CDR3 length: 15 amino acids.

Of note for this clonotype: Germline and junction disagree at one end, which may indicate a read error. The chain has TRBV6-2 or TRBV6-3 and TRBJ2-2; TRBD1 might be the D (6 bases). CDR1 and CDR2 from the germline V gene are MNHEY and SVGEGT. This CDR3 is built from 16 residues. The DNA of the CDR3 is TGTGCCGGCAGTTACGAGGGGGTGCTCAAGACCGGGGAGCTGTTTTTT. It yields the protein CAGSYEGVLKTGELFF.

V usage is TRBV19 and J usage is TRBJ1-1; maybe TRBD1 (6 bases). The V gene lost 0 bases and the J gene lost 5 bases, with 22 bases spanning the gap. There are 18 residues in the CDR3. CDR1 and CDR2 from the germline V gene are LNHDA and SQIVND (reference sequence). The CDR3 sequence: CASSIDSPRRGRGTEAFF. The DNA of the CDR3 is TGTGCCAGTAGTATAGATAGTCCCCGCAGGGGAAGAGGAACTGAAGCTTTCTTT.

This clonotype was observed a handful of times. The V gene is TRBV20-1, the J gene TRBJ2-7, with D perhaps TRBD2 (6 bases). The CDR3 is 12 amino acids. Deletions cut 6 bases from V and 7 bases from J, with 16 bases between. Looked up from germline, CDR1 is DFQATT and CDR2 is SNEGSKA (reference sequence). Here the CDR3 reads CSAKGLGREQYF. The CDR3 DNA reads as TGCAGTGCGAAGGGGTTGGGGAGGGAGCAGTACTTC.

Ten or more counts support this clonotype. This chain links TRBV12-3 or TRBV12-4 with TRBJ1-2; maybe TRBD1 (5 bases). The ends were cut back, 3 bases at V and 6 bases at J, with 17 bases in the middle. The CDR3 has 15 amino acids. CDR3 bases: TGTGCCAGCAGTTTTGGTCGAGCCCGGGGACATGGCTACACCTTC. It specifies CASSFGRARGHGYTF.

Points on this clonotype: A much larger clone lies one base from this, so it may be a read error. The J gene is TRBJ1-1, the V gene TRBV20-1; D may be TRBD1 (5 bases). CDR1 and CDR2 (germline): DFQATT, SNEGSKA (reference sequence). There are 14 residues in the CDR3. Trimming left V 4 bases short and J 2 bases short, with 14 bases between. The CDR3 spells CSATPGAANTEAFF. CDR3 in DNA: TGCAGTGCTACTCCCGGGGCAGCCAACACTGAAGCTTTCTTT.

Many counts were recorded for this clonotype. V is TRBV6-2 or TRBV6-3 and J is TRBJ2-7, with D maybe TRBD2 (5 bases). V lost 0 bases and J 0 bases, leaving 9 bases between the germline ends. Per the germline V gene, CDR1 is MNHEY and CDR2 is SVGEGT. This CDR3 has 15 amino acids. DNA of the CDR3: TGTGCCAGCAGTTACTCGACCGGGATCTCCTACGAGCAGTACTTC. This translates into CASSYSTGISYEQYF.

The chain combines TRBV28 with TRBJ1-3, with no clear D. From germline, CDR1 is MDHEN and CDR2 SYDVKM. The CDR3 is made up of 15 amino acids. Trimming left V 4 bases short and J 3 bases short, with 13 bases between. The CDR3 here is CASSYRGSHGNTIYF. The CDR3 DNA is TGTGCCAGCAGTTACCGGGGATCTCATGGAAACACCATATATTTT.

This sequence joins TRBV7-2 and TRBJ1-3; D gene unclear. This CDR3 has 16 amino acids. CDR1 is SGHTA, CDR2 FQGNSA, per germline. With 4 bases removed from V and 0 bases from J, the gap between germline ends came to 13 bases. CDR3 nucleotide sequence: TGTGCCAGCAGCTCCCAAAGGGCAGGCTCTGGAAACACCATATATTTT. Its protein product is CASSSQRAGSGNTIYF.

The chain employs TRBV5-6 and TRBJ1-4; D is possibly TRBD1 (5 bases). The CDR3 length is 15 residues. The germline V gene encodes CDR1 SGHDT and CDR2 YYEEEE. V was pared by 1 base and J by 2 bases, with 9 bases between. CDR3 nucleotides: TGTGCCAGCAGCTTGCGGGGCAGCACTAATGAAAAACTGTTTTTT. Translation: CASSLRGSTNEKLFF.

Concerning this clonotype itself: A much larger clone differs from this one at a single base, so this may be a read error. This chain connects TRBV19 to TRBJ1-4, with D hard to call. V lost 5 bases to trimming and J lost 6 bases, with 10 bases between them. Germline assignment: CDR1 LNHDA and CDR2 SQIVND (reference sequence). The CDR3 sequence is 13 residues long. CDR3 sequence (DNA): TGTGCCAGTAGTGTCGACCTGGATGAAAAACTGTTTTTT. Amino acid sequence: CASSVDLDEKLFF.

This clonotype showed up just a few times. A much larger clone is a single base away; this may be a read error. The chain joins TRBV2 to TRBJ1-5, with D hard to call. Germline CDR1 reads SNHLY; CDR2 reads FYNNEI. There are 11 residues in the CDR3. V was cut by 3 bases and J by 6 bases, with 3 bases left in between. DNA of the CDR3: TGTGCCAGCAGTGATGCTCAGCCCCAGCATTTT. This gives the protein CASSDAQPQHF. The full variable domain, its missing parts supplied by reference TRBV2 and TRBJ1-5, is EPEVTQTPSHQVTQMGQEVILRCVPISNHLYFYWYRQILGQKVEFLVSFYNNEISEKSEIFDDQFSVERPDGSNFTLKIRSTKLEDSAMYFCASSDAQPQHFGDGTRLSIL.

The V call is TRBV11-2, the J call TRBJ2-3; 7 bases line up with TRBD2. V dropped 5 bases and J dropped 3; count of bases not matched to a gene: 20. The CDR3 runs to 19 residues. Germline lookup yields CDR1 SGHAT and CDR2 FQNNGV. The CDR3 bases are TGTGCCAGCAGCCCCCTCCCCCACGGGAGGCCCGGGGGAACAGATACGCAGTATTTT. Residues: CASSPLPHGRPGGTDTQYF.

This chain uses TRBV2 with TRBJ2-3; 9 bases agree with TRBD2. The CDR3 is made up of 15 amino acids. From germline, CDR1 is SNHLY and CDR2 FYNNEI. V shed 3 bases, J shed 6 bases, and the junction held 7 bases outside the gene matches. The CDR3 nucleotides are TGTGCCAGCAGTGATGGGACTAGCCGGAGGGATACGCAGTATTTT. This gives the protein CASSDGTSRRDTQYF.

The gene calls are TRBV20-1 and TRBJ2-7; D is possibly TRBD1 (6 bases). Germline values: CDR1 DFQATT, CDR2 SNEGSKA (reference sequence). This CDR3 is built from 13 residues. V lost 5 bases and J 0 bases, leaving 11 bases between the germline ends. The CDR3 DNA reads TGCAGTGCTCGCTGGGACACCTCCTACGAGCAGTACTTC. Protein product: CSARWDTSYEQYF.

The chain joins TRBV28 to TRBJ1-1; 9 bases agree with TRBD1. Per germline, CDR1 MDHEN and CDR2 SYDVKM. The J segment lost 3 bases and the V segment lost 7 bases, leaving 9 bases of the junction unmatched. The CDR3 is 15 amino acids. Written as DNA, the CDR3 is TGTGCCAGCAAAAGGACAGGGGAGGGGTACACTGAAGCTTTCTTT. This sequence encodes CASKRTGEGYTEAFF.

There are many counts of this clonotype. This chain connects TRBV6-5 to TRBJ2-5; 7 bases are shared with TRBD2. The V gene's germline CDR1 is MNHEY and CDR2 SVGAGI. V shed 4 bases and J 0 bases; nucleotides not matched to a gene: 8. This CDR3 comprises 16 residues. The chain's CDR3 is CASSSSGGANQETQYF. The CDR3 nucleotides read TGTGCCAGCAGTTCTAGCGGAGGGGCTAACCAAGAGACCCAGTACTTC.

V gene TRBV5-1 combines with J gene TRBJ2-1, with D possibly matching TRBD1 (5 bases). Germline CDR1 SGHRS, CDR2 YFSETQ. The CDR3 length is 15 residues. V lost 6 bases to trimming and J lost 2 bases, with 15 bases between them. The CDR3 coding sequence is TGCGCCAGCACCTGGGGCAGGTTTACCTACAATGAGCAGTTCTTC. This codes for CASTWGRFTYNEQFF.

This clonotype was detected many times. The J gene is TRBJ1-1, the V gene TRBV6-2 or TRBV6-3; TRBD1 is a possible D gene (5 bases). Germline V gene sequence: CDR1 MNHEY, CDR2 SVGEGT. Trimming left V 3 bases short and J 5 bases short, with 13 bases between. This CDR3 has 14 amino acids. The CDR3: CASSYSRWGTEAFF. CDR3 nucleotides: TGTGCCAGCAGTTATTCACGTTGGGGGACTGAAGCTTTCTTT.

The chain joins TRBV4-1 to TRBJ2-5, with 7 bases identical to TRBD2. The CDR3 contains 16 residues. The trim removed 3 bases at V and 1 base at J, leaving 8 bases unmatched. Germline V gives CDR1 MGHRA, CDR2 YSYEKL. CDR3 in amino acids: CASSQPELALQETQYF. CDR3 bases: TGCGCCAGCAGCCAGCCCGAACTAGCGCTCCAAGAGACCCAGTACTTC.